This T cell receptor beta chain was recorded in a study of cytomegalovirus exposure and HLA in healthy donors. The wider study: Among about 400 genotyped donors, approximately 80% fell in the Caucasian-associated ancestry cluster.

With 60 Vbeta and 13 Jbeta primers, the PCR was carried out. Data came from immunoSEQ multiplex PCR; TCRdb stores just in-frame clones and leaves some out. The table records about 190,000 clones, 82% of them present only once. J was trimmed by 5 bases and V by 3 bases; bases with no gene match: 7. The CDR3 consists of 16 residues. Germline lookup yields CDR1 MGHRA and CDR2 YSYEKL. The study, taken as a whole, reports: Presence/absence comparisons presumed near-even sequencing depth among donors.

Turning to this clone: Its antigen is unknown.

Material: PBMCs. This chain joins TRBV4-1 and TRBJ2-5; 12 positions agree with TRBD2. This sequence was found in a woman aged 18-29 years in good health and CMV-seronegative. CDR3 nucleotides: TGCGCCAGCAGCCAGGAGGCTAGCGGGGGGGTCGAGACCCAGTACTTC. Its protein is CASSQEASGGVETQYF.